The next 28 T cell receptor beta chains were all read from a single sample in a study of patients and donors after allogeneic stem cell transplantation. MiXCR, run by TCRdb on the RT-PCR reads, gives a single entry per CDR3 protein. Among about 960,000 distinct CDR3 sequences, more than 15% were seen once, and the ten largest hold 5% to 6.5%. The sequencing input was blood, either unsorted or a sorted T cell fraction (not recorded which). The receptors were sampled from a human donor who was either an allogeneic HSCT recipient or a stem cell or donor lymphocyte infusion donor (not recorded which). It is not recorded whose cells these are; they may come from a transplant donor.

The chain combines TRBV11-2 with TRBJ1-1, with TRBD1 as a possible D gene (6 bases). CDR1 SGHAT and CDR2 FQNNGV come from the germline V gene. Trimming shortened V by 6 bases and J by 0 bases, and 20 bases separated the two germline ends. This CDR3 spans 17 amino acids. CDR3 sequence reads: CASRSMSGGKVNTEAFF. For the CDR3, the DNA is TGTGCCAGCAGGTCCATGAGTGGGGGCAAGGTGAACACTGAAGCTTTCTTT.

The chain is built from TRBV7-9 and TRBJ1-2; 8 bases align to TRBD1. Germline loops: CDR1 SEHNR, CDR2 FQNEAQ (reference sequence). V dropped 3 bases and J dropped 4; count of bases not matched to a gene: 10. This CDR3 comprises 16 residues. The CDR3 region has the DNA TGTGCCAGCAGCTTTTTAGGACAGGGTTTTCGCTATGGCTACACCTTC. Residues: CASSFLGQGFRYGYTF. Using reference TRBV7-9 and TRBJ1-2 for the parts outside the CDR3, the full variable domain is DTGVSQNPRHKITKRGQNVTFRCDPISEHNRLYWYRQTLGQGPEFLTYFQNEAQLEKSRLLSDRFSAERPKGSFSTLEIQRTEQGDSAMYLCASSFLGQGFRYGYTFGSGTRLTVV.

The genes are TRBV2 and TRBJ1-5; D not certain. The germline V and J ends were trimmed by 7 bases and 3 bases, with 10 bases remaining between them. There are 13 residues in the CDR3. CDR1 is SNHLY, CDR2 FYNNEI, per germline. As DNA, the CDR3 is TGTGCCAGCACAGCGAACAACAATCAGCCCCAGCATTTT. Its translation is CASTANNNQPQHF.

This clonotype has more than one count but fewer than ten. The V gene is TRBV6-5, the J gene TRBJ1-6, with D unclear. The CDR3 is 17 amino acids. V lost 2 bases and J 5 bases, leaving 16 bases between the germline ends. CDR1 MNHEY and CDR2 SVGAGI come from the germline V gene. The CDR3 sequence: CASSYTLAGKNNSPLHF. CDR3 nucleotide sequence: TGTGCCAGCAGTTACACCCTCGCGGGGAAGAATAATTCACCCCTCCACTTT.

This rearrangement joins TRBV4-3 to TRBJ2-3; D ambiguous. The CDR3 covers 13 residues. V was cut by 1 base and J by 6 bases, with 8 bases left in between. From germline, CDR1 is LGHNA and CDR2 YSLEER. The CDR3 protein is CASSQGNGDTQYF. Written as DNA, the CDR3 is TGCGCCAGCAGCCAAGGGAACGGCGATACGCAGTATTTT.

The chain employs TRBV19 and TRBJ2-1; TRBD2 aligns across 7 bases. In germline, CDR1 is LNHDA, CDR2 SQIVND (reference sequence). Losses at the gene ends were 4 bases for V and 4 bases for J; bases not matched to a gene: 7. The CDR3 length is 15 residues. The CDR3 spells CASSTGLGGYNEQFF. The CDR3 coding sequence is TGTGCCAGTAGTACCGGACTAGGAGGGTACAATGAGCAGTTCTTC.

This chain connects TRBV18 to TRBJ2-7, with TRBD1 matching over 10 bases. From germline, CDR1 is KGHSH and CDR2 LQKENI. With 2 bases clipped from V and 6 bases from J, the junction kept 7 bases outside the gene matches. This CDR3 contains 15 residues. This CDR3 reads CASSPSRQGASEQYF. The CDR3 DNA reads TGTGCCAGCTCACCATCCCGACAGGGGGCTTCCGAGCAGTACTTC.

Remarks on this clonotype: A much bigger clone sits one base away, suggesting this may be a read error. V usage is TRBV6-5 and J usage is TRBJ2-7; D could derive from TRBD1 or TRBD2 (5 bases each). Germline V lookup: CDR1 MNHEY, CDR2 SVGAGI. The length of the CDR3 is 14 residues. V was shortened by 1 base and J by 0 bases, with 7 bases between the two germline ends. This CDR3 reads CASSYFGGSYEQYF. The CDR3 nucleotides read TGTGCCAGCAGTTACTTTGGGGGCTCCTACGAGCAGTACTTC.

V gene TRBV12-3 or TRBV12-4 combines with J gene TRBJ2-7; 10 bases are shared with TRBD2. J lost 4 bases, V lost 8 bases, and 8 bases had no gene match. This CDR3 is built from 14 residues. The CDR3 loop reads CASRPSGSGYEQYF. In DNA form, the CDR3 reads TGTGCCAGCCGGCCTAGCGGGAGTGGGTACGAGCAGTACTTC.

This clonotype was picked up a small number of times. The chain is built from TRBV20-1 and TRBJ1-4; D unclear. This CDR3 has 13 residues. V dropped 6 bases and J dropped 0 bases, with 8 bases sitting between them. Per germline, CDR1 DFQATT and CDR2 SNEGSKA (reference sequence). CDR3 in DNA: TGCAGTGCCATGAAGGCAACTAATGAAAAACTGTTTTTT. Amino acid sequence: CSAMKATNEKLFF.

This clonotype was seen a single time. The chain has TRBV6-2 or TRBV6-3 and TRBJ1-5; D call uncertain. The CDR3 has 15 amino acids. CDR1 MNHEY and CDR2 SVGEGT come from the germline V gene. Trimming took 4 bases from V and 0 from J, leaving 10 bases between them. Written as DNA, the CDR3 is TGTGCCAGCAGTTCTCGACGAGATAGCAATCAGCCCCAGCATTTT. It yields the protein CASSSRRDSNQPQHF.

This clonotype was picked up a small number of times. The chain joins TRBV11-2 to TRBJ2-7; D not certain. Trimming left V 5 bases short and J 0 bases short, with 11 bases between. Germline values: CDR1 SGHAT, CDR2 FQNNGV. The CDR3 covers 14 residues. CDR3 sequence reads: CASSPDTVSYEQYF. CDR3 bases: TGTGCCAGCAGCCCCGACACCGTCTCCTACGAGCAGTACTTC. Full variable domain (rest looked up from reference TRBV11-2 and TRBJ2-7): EAGVAQSPRYKIIEKRQSVAFWCNPISGHATLYWYQQILGQGPKLLIQFQNNGVVDDSQLPKDRFSAERLKGVDSTLKIQPAKLEDSAVYLCASSPDTVSYEQYFGPGTRLTVT.

This clonotype has only one observation. This chain links TRBV7-6 with TRBJ2-7, with a weak D call TRBD2 (7 bases). CDR3 size: 14 residues. Trimming removed 2 bases at V and 4 bases at J, with 12 bases between. CDR1 and CDR2 (germline): SGHVS, FNYEAQ. The CDR3 nucleotides are TGTGCCAGCAGCTTACCACAGGGAGGGTACGAGCAGTACTTC. It encodes CASSLPQGGYEQYF.

In this sample, this clonotype turned up a few times. V and J are TRBV5-6 and TRBJ1-5; tentatively, D is TRBD1 (6 bases). The CDR3 contains 19 residues. Between the trimmed V and J ends, which lost 4 bases and 0 bases, there was a span of 23 bases. Germline values: CDR1 SGHDT, CDR2 YYEEEE. The DNA of the CDR3 is TGTGCCAGCAGCGCCATGACCGAGGACAGCTCATTTAGCAATCAGCCCCAGCATTTT. Its translation: CASSAMTEDSSFSNQPQHF.

There are a few counts of this clonotype. The rearrangement joins TRBV7-2 to TRBJ1-4; a possible D gene is TRBD1 (5 bases). CDR1 SGHTA and CDR2 FQGNSA come from the germline V gene. V shed 4 bases and J shed 7 bases, with 16 bases lying between them. The CDR3 runs 15 residues. The CDR3: CASSSRVGLGEKLFF. In DNA, the CDR3 is TGTGCCAGCAGCTCACGTGTGGGGCTTGGTGAAAAACTGTTTTTT.

V gene TRBV5-6 combines with J gene TRBJ2-2; D not resolved. CDR1 is SGHDT, CDR2 YYEEEE, per germline. Trimming pared 0 bases from V and 4 bases from J, leaving 13 bases between. The CDR3 is 16 residues long. In DNA, the CDR3 is TGTGCCAGCAGCTTGGGATTTTCAATCGGCACCGGGGAGCTGTTTTTT. It yields the protein CASSLGFSIGTGELFF.

This clonotype has more than one count but fewer than ten. The chain joins TRBV15 to TRBJ1-5; D call uncertain. Germline V gives CDR1 LNHNV, CDR2 YYDKDF (reference sequence). The CDR3 spans 13 residues. Trimming pared 3 bases from V and 5 bases from J, leaving 8 bases between. CDR3: CATSSRVDQPQHF. The CDR3 nucleotides read TGTGCCACCAGCAGTAGGGTGGATCAGCCCCAGCATTTT.

This clonotype turned up a few times. This chain connects TRBV30 to TRBJ2-3, with unresolved D. V was trimmed by 3 bases and J by 2 bases, leaving 12 bases between them. CDR1 and CDR2 from the germline V gene are GTSNPN and SVGIG (reference sequence). The CDR3 length is 14 residues. The CDR3 spells CAWSMDGTTDTQYF. CDR3 DNA sequence: TGTGCCTGGAGCATGGACGGTACCACAGATACGCAGTATTTT.

The CDR3 loop reads CSASEGSSGNTIYF. CDR3 nucleotide sequence: TGCAGTGCTAGTGAGGGATCCTCTGGAAACACCATATATTTT. The J gene is TRBJ1-3, the V gene TRBV20-1; no definite D call. V dropped 3 bases and J dropped 0 bases, with 9 bases sitting between them. Germline values: CDR1 DFQATT, CDR2 SNEGSKA (reference sequence). The CDR3 runs 14 residues.

This chain links TRBV12-3 or TRBV12-4 with TRBJ2-7, with D perhaps being TRBD1 or TRBD2 (5 bases each). The CDR3 is 11 residues long. V gave up 8 bases and J gave up 3 bases, with 8 bases separating them. The CDR3 sequence is CASRGLYEQYF. DNA of the CDR3: TGTGCCAGCCGGGGCCTCTACGAGCAGTACTTC.

This clonotype was counted many times. This chain uses TRBV12-3 or TRBV12-4 with TRBJ1-5; unclear D gene. Trimming pared 2 bases from V and 0 bases from J, leaving 8 bases between. The CDR3 consists of 15 residues. The CDR3 nucleotides are TGTGCCAGCAGTTTAACGGCAGCTAGCAATCAGCCCCAGCATTTT. Its translation: CASSLTAASNQPQHF.

The CDR3: CASSPLGGIYEQYF. The DNA for the CDR3 is TGTGCCAGCAGCCCCCTCGGAGGAATCTACGAGCAGTACTTC. The genes are TRBV3-1 and TRBJ2-7, with D possibly being TRBD2 (5 bases). CDR3 length: 14 residues. Germline V gene data show CDR1 as LGHDT and CDR2 as YNNKEL (reference sequence). Trimming removed 4 bases from V and 3 bases from J, with 13 bases in between.

The chain has TRBV5-4 and TRBJ1-1; D call uncertain. The CDR3 is 14 residues long. CDR1 and CDR2 (germline): SGHNT, YYREEE (reference sequence). V shed 1 base and J shed 4 bases, with 11 bases lying between them. The CDR3 coding sequence is TGTGCCAGCAGCTTGATGGGTGTCGGCACTGAAGCTTTCTTT. Amino acids: CASSLMGVGTEAFF.

The V call is TRBV20-1, the J call TRBJ2-5, with D possibly TRBD2 on 5 matching bases. The CDR3 covers 13 residues. CDR1 and CDR2 (germline): DFQATT, SNEGSKA (reference sequence). The ends were cut back, 3 bases at V and 0 bases at J, with 8 bases in the middle. In DNA, the CDR3 is TGCAGTGCTAGTACGGGATACCAAGAGACCCAGTACTTC. Amino acids: CSASTGYQETQYF.

The chain couples TRBV15 to TRBJ2-5; D gene unclear. Germline CDR1 is LNHNV and CDR2 is YYDKDF (reference sequence). The CDR3 extends over 13 amino acids. The germline V and J ends were trimmed by 11 bases and 1 base, with 14 bases remaining between them. This CDR3 is CASSREPQETQYF. Here the CDR3 DNA reads TGTGCCTCCTCACGAGAACCCCAAGAGACCCAGTACTTC.

There are a few counts of this clonotype. V usage is TRBV6-2 or TRBV6-3 and J usage is TRBJ1-2; no clear D gene. Germline V gives CDR1 MNHEY, CDR2 SVGEGT. V was pared by 0 bases and J by 2 bases, with 7 bases between. The CDR3 spans 14 residues. For the CDR3, the DNA is TGTGCCAGCAGTTACTCGGGTCAGAACTATGGCTACACCTTC. This sequence encodes CASSYSGQNYGYTF.

The chain recombines TRBV5-1 with TRBJ1-4; 7 nucleotides align to TRBD1. The CDR3 is 14 residues long. Germline lookup yields CDR1 SGHRS and CDR2 YFSETQ. V was pared by 3 bases and J by 12 bases, with 11 bases of the junction left unmatched. CDR3 nucleotide sequence: TGCGCCAGCAGCTCAGGACAGGCCGCCGGGGAACTGTTTTTT. Protein: CASSSGQAAGELFF.

This clonotype was seen more than once but under ten times. The V and J genes are TRBV20-1 and TRBJ1-1; unclear D gene. This CDR3 comprises 14 residues. Germline lookup yields CDR1 DFQATT and CDR2 SNEGSKA (reference sequence). V was cut by 5 bases and J by 0 bases, with 13 bases left in between. This CDR3 is CSAPSGEMNTEAFF. CDR3 DNA sequence: TGCAGTGCTCCCTCCGGGGAGATGAACACTGAAGCTTTCTTT.